A single sample is the source of the 27 T cell receptor beta chains below, sequenced in a study of blood T cell repertoires in COVID-19. The data were produced by immunoSEQ multiplex PCR, yet TCRdb's version contains in-frame clones alone and is incomplete. The repertoire holds about 120,000 clones, with around 91% as singletons. Sequencing used peripheral blood. The receptors shown here come from a woman aged 55-70 years with COVID-19, enrolled during active disease.

The chain links TRBV6-6 to TRBJ2-7; D may be TRBD1 (6 bases). The CDR3 consists of 15 residues. Trimming took off 2 bases at V and 6 bases at J, with 17 bases between the two ends. CDR1 and CDR2 from the germline V gene are MNHNY and SVGAGI (reference sequence). This CDR3 reads CASSYDGRQVVEQYF. DNA of the CDR3: TGTGCCAGCAGTTACGACGGACGACAGGTAGTCGAGCAGTACTTC.

The chain joins TRBV5-1 to TRBJ1-1; D unresolved. The CDR3 spans 15 residues. The germline CDR1 and CDR2 sequences are SGHRS and YFSETQ. V was cut by 0 bases and J by 4 bases, with 13 bases left in between. The CDR3 sequence is CASSLERGLGTEAFF. The CDR3 region has the DNA TGCGCCAGCAGCTTGGAACGGGGTCTCGGCACTGAAGCTTTCTTT.

This clone was seen only once. The genes are TRBV3-1 (or the pseudogene TRBV3-2) and TRBJ1-1, with D maybe TRBD1 (5 bases). This CDR3 has 15 residues. The germline CDR1 and CDR2 sequences are LGHDT and YNNKEL (reference sequence). V lost 1 base and J lost 8, with 17 bases in between. CDR3 in DNA: TGTGCCAGCAGCCAAGGTCCCGGGACTCGAAAAGAAGCTTTCTTT. Translated: CASSQGPGTRKEAFF.

The table lists this clone with a few counts. The rearrangement uses TRBV3-1 (or the pseudogene TRBV3-2) and TRBJ1-5; 7 bases match TRBD1. The trim removed 7 bases at V and 6 bases at J, leaving 21 bases unmatched. Per germline, CDR1 LGHDT and CDR2 YNNKEL (reference sequence). The CDR3 loop spans 18 amino acids. The CDR3 loop is CASTKGLTGERVPQPQHF. Written as DNA, the CDR3 is TGTGCCAGCACAAAGGGCCTTACAGGGGAGAGAGTACCTCAGCCCCAGCATTTT.

The chain employs TRBV4-1 and TRBJ1-1, with TRBD1 as a possible D gene (6 bases). Germline V gives CDR1 MGHRA, CDR2 YSYEKL. V was pared by 4 bases and J by 5 bases, with 11 bases between. The CDR3 loop spans 13 amino acids. The DNA for the CDR3 is TGCGCCAGCAGCCGGGGGCCCTGGACTGAAGCTTTCTTT. It specifies CASSRGPWTEAFF.

The chain couples TRBV9 to TRBJ1-1; D is unclear. CDR1 is SGDLS, CDR2 YYNGEE, per germline. Trimming took off 1 base at V and 1 base at J, with 11 bases between the two ends. The CDR3 is 15 amino acids. The DNA of the CDR3 is TGTGCCAGCAGCGTAAGTGGGCAATGGAACACTGAAGCTTTCTTT. Its translation is CASSVSGQWNTEAFF.

The V gene is TRBV6-5, the J gene TRBJ1-4; unclear D gene. Germline V gene sequence: CDR1 MNHEY, CDR2 SVGAGI. The V end lost 6 bases, the J end lost 8 bases, and 19 bases lay between the germline ends. The CDR3 covers 15 residues. The CDR3 loop reads CASRREGGKREKLFF. In DNA form, the CDR3 reads TGTGCCAGCAGGAGGGAGGGAGGAAAGCGGGAAAAACTGTTTTTT.

This chain joins TRBV19 and TRBJ2-3; 9 bases are shared with TRBD2. The V segment lost 6 bases and the J segment 8 bases; nucleotides outside the gene matches: 15. This CDR3 region has 16 residues. Germline V gene sequence: CDR1 LNHDA, CDR2 SQIVND (reference sequence). The CDR3 is CASRQRAGGSSGTQYF. In nucleotides, the CDR3 is TGTGCCAGTAGACAGAGAGCGGGGGGTTCATCGGGTACGCAGTATTTT.

V usage is TRBV7-2 and J usage is TRBJ1-5; weak D call: TRBD1 (6 bases). This CDR3 comprises 14 residues. The germline CDR1 and CDR2 sequences are SGHTA and FQGNSA. Trimming cost V 0 bases and J 5 bases, with 8 bases left between them. CDR3 DNA sequence: TGTGCCAGCAGCTTAGCGTACAGGGATCAGCCCCAGCATTTT. This translates into CASSLAYRDQPQHF.

The chain combines TRBV19 with TRBJ1-3; weak D call: TRBD1 (6 bases). The CDR3 runs 16 residues. Germline V gene data show CDR1 as LNHDA and CDR2 as SQIVND (reference sequence). V lost 4 bases and J lost 0, with 13 bases in between. The CDR3 coding sequence is TGTGCCAGTAGTAGCCGGACAGCTAACTCTGGAAACACCATATATTTT. It is translated as CASSSRTANSGNTIYF.

This clone appeared once. The J gene is TRBJ2-1, the V gene TRBV6-5; D ambiguous. The germline CDR1 and CDR2 sequences are MNHEY and SVGAGI. The CDR3 extends over 14 amino acids. V was pared by 10 bases and J by 4 bases, with 17 bases between. Here the CDR3 reads CATYPLGRYNEQFF. CDR3 DNA: TGTGCCACCTACCCATTGGGCCGGTACAATGAGCAGTTCTTC.

V and J are TRBV11-2 and TRBJ2-2, with D possibly TRBD2 on 5 matching bases. Looked up from germline, CDR1 is SGHAT and CDR2 is FQNNGV. This CDR3 region has 14 residues. Trimming stripped 1 base from V and 5 bases from J, with 8 bases between. CDR3 region: CASSLARGTGELFF. CDR3 coding DNA: TGTGCCAGCAGCTTAGCTCGCGGGACCGGGGAGCTGTTTTTT.

This sequence joins TRBV7-9 and TRBJ1-5; perhaps TRBD1 as D (6 bases). V shed 3 bases and J shed 0 bases, with 12 bases lying between them. This CDR3 has 16 amino acids. Looked up from germline, CDR1 is SEHNR and CDR2 is FQNEAQ (reference sequence). The CDR3 nucleotides read TGTGCCAGCAGCTTCTGGACAGCCTATAGCAATCAGCCCCAGCATTTT. Translated: CASSFWTAYSNQPQHF.

The V and J genes are TRBV7-2 and TRBJ1-1, with TRBD1 matching 8 bases. Germline CDR1 and CDR2: SGHTA and FQGNSA. The CDR3 consists of 15 residues. J gave up 1 base and V 5 bases, and 6 bases lay outside the gene matches. The CDR3 DNA reads TGTGCCAGCAGCCAGTTTGGACAGGGGAACACTGAAGCTTTCTTT. This gives the protein CASSQFGQGNTEAFF. The complete variable domain, with remaining parts taken from reference TRBV7-2 and TRBJ1-1, reads GAGVSQSPSNKVTEKGKDVELRCDPISGHTALYWYRQSLGQGLEFLIYFQGNSAPDKSGLPSDRFSAERTGGSVSTLTIQRTQQEDSAVYLCASSQFGQGNTEAFFGQGTRLTVV.

The chain employs TRBV9 and TRBJ1-5, with TRBD1 matching over 7 bases. V lost 3 bases and J lost 3; bases outside the gene matches: 3. In germline, CDR1 is SGDLS, CDR2 YYNGEE. CDR3 size: 14 residues. The CDR3 DNA follows: TGTGCCAGCAGCGCCACAGGGGTCAATCAGCCCCAGCATTTT. This gives the protein CASSATGVNQPQHF. The whole variable domain, remainder taken from reference TRBV9 and TRBJ1-5, is DSGVTQTPKHLITATGQRVTLRCSPRSGDLSVYWYQQSLDQGLQFLIQYYNGEERAKGNILERFSAQQFPDLHSELNLSSLELGDSALYFCASSATGVNQPQHFGDGTRLSIL.

This clone was found many times. Written as DNA, the CDR3 is TGTGCCAGCAGCCGAGTCAGGGGCCCCCCTGAAGCTTTCTTT. Translating gives CASSRVRGPPEAFF. V is TRBV7-9 and J is TRBJ1-1, with D possibly TRBD1 on 6 matching bases. V lost 5 bases and J lost 6, with 16 bases in between. The CDR3 has 14 residues. Germline values: CDR1 SEHNR, CDR2 FQNEAQ (reference sequence).

This clone appeared a single time. This chain joins TRBV29-1 and TRBJ1-1, with unresolved D. CDR3 length: 12 residues. Germline CDR1 and CDR2: SQVTM and ANQGSEA. V lost 6 bases to trimming and J lost 5 bases, with 13 bases between them. The CDR3 sequence is CSVDGRRTEAFF. The DNA for the CDR3 is TGCAGCGTGGACGGGAGGAGAACTGAAGCTTTCTTT.

This clone was detected once. V and J are TRBV5-1 and TRBJ2-3; the D gene is possibly TRBD2 (6 bases). Per germline, CDR1 SGHRS and CDR2 YFSETQ. This CDR3 region has 16 residues. Trimming left V 4 bases short and J 1 base short, with 16 bases between. For the CDR3, the DNA is TGCGCCAGCAGCCTGATTGCCGGGGGAGGCACAGATACGCAGTATTTT. It encodes CASSLIAGGGTDTQYF.

The CDR3 sequence: CASRDRGNEQFF. CDR3 bases: TGTGCCAGTAGGGACCGGGGGAATGAGCAGTTCTTC. V is TRBV19 and J is TRBJ2-1; TRBD2 might be the D (6 bases). The CDR3 runs to 12 residues. Germline values: CDR1 LNHDA, CDR2 SQIVND (reference sequence). Trimming cost V 6 bases and J 7 bases, with 10 bases left between them.

The chain uses TRBV5-1 and TRBJ1-1, with D unresolved. The germline gives CDR1 SGHRS, CDR2 YFSETQ. The CDR3 spans 15 residues. Trimming stripped 1 base from V and 4 bases from J, with 14 bases between. The CDR3 is CASSLHGTPTTEAFF. The CDR3 DNA is TGCGCCAGCAGCTTGCATGGTACTCCTACCACTGAAGCTTTCTTT. Combining the CDR3 with reference TRBV5-1 and TRBJ1-1 gives the whole variable domain KAGVTQTPRYLIKTRGQQVTLSCSPISGHRSVSWYQQTPGQGLQFLFEYFSETQRNKGNFPGRFSGRQFSNSRSEMNVSTLELGDSALYLCASSLHGTPTTEAFFGQGTRLTVV.

This clone was detected only once. This chain connects TRBV7-3 to TRBJ2-1; 8 bases map to TRBD2. Trimming at V came to 5 bases and at J to 3 bases, leaving 12 bases not matched to a gene. The germline V gene encodes CDR1 SGHTA and CDR2 FQGTGA. This CDR3 spans 17 amino acids. CDR3 nucleotides: TGTGCCAGCAGCCCATCGGCCCAGCGGGGGAACTACAATGAGCAGTTCTTC. It translates to CASSPSAQRGNYNEQFF.

The V call is TRBV9, the J call TRBJ1-3, with 8 bases fitting TRBD1. The CDR3 covers 15 residues. Per the germline V gene, CDR1 is SGDLS and CDR2 is YYNGEE. With 3 bases clipped from V and 3 bases from J, the junction kept 5 bases outside the gene matches. The CDR3 DNA reads TGTGCCAGCAGCGCTGGACAGGGTGGTGGAAACACCATATATTTT. It codes for CASSAGQGGGNTIYF.

The rearrangement joins TRBV7-9 to TRBJ1-3, with TRBD1 matching over 10 bases. Per germline, CDR1 SEHNR and CDR2 FQNEAQ (reference sequence). V lost 7 bases, J lost 0 bases, and 6 bases stayed unmatched. The CDR3 is 16 residues long. The CDR3 DNA is TGTGCCAGCACCCGACAGGGGGCCAGCTCTGGAAACACCATATATTTT. Translating it yields CASTRQGASSGNTIYF.

The V and J genes are TRBV18 and TRBJ2-3; TRBD2 agrees at 13 bases. The CDR3 is 16 residues long. V lost 5 bases and J lost 4; bases outside the gene matches: 6. The germline gives CDR1 KGHSH, CDR2 LQKENI. CDR3 in amino acids: CASSSGTSGVSDTQYF. The DNA for the CDR3 is TGTGCCAGCTCATCCGGGACTAGCGGGGTATCAGATACGCAGTATTTT.

CDR3 residues: CASSQGLGQAPYGYTF. The CDR3 DNA reads as TGCGCCAGCAGCCAAGGGTTAGGACAGGCCCCCTATGGCTACACCTTC. The V gene is TRBV4-1, the J gene TRBJ1-2; 7 nucleotides agree with TRBD1. Germline CDR1 MGHRA, CDR2 YSYEKL. The trim removed 1 base at V and 4 bases at J, leaving 9 bases unmatched. This CDR3 has 16 amino acids.

Here the CDR3 DNA reads TGTGCCACTCGGGACAGGTCCCTCCCTAATGAAAAACTGTTTTTT. This gives the protein CATRDRSLPNEKLFF. This sequence joins TRBV2 and TRBJ1-4; 8 bases fit TRBD1. The V gene end was trimmed by 10 bases and the J gene end by 3 bases; junction bases not matched to a gene: 10. CDR3 length: 15 amino acids. Germline V gene lookup returns CDR1 SNHLY and CDR2 FYNNEI.

This chain uses TRBV6-2 or TRBV6-3 with TRBJ1-1; perhaps TRBD1 as D (5 bases). This CDR3 region has 16 residues. The germline V and J ends were trimmed by 2 bases and 5 bases, with 18 bases remaining between them. Germline CDR1 MNHEY, CDR2 SVGEGT. The CDR3 loop reads CASSYGVPHGGTEAFF. CDR3 in DNA: TGTGCCAGCAGTTACGGAGTGCCCCACGGGGGGACTGAAGCTTTCTTT.